These T cell receptor beta chains were read from a single sample in a study of post-analysis software for immune sequencing data. TCRdb re-derived calls from the PCR reads in MiXCR, one entry per CDR3 protein. The repertoire holds fewer than 700,000 distinct CDR3 sequences, with 44% as singletons. Specimen: blood. The receptors were sampled from a girl aged 5-17 years with multiple sclerosis. The CDR3 runs from the conserved cysteine through the conserved F or W. The D gene is left open where the match is weak. Rows give clone size only sometimes, using once, few, many, or a class for an expanded clone.

-,14,few,TRBV6-6,TRBJ1-5,CASSPGFSNQPQHF,TGTGCCAGCAGTCCGGGTTTCAGCAATCAGCCCCAGCATTTT
TRBD2,17,-,TRBV5-1,TRBJ2-7,CASSLLRTSGTAYEQYF,TGCGCCAGCAGCCTACTCCGGACTAGCGGGACCGCCTACGAGCAGTACTTC
-,13,few,TRBV7-2,TRBJ1-1,CASQEQTNTEAFF,TGTGCCAGCCAAGAACAGACGAACACTGAAGCTTTCTTT
TRBD1,17,-,TRBV10-3,TRBJ2-1,CAISESIRQGDHNEQFF,TGTGCCATCAGTGAGTCCATCCGACAGGGGGACCACAATGAGCAGTTCTTC
-,13,-,TRBV5-1,TRBJ2-1,CASSLRQFNEQFF,TGCGCCAGCAGCCTGAGACAGTTCAATGAGCAGTTCTTC
-,16,few,TRBV4-1,TRBJ2-7,CASSPRPGAEPYEQYF,TGCGCCAGCAGCCCTCGGCCCGGAGCCGAACCCTACGAGCAGTACTTC
-,16,-,TRBV7-9,TRBJ1-1,CASSSRAGRLFAEAFF,TGTGCCAGCAGCTCGAGGGCAGGGCGACTGTTTGCTGAAGCTTTCTTT
TRBD1,14,-,TRBV12-3/TRBV12-4,TRBJ2-7,CASSLGQGDDEQYF,TGTGCCAGCAGTTTAGGCCAGGGGGACGACGAGCAGTACTTC
TRBD2,16,few,TRBV5-1,TRBJ2-1,CASSARLAGISDEQFF,TGCGCCAGCAGCGCCAGACTAGCGGGAATTTCGGATGAGCAGTTCTTC
TRBD1,16,once,TRBV11-2,TRBJ1-2,CASSSRNRGHPYGYTF,TGTGCCAGCAGCTCCCGAAACAGGGGGCACCCCTATGGCTACACCTTC
-,16,-,TRBV12-3/TRBV12-4,TRBJ2-6,CASSLALTSGANVLTF,TGTGCCAGCAGTTTAGCGTTGACCTCCGGGGCCAACGTCCTGACTTTC
TRBD2,14,-,TRBV12-3/TRBV12-4,TRBJ2-7,CASSFSSGRDEQYF,TGTGCCAGCAGTTTCTCTAGCGGGAGGGACGAGCAGTACTTC
-,13,-,TRBV10-2,TRBJ2-1,CASSGTTNNERFF,TGCGCCAGCAGTGGTACTACTAACAATGAGCGGTTCTTC
-,17,few,TRBV4-1,TRBJ2-1,CASSQDRVGGARNEQFF,TGCGCCAGCAGCCAAGATCGCGTAGGAGGGGCACGGAATGAGCAGTTCTTC
TRBD2,16,-,TRBV10-3,TRBJ2-1,CAISGSPSGLSNEQFF,TGTGCCATCAGTGGATCCCCTAGCGGACTCTCCAATGAGCAGTTCTTC
-,14,once,TRBV2,TRBJ1-2,CASSGTPGPIGYTF,TGTGCCAGCAGCGGGACTCCGGGACCAATCGGCTACACCTTC
-,12,-,TRBV6-1,TRBJ1-1,CASSEGNTEAFF,TGTGCCAGCAGTGAGGGGAACACTGAGGCTTTCTTT
-,14,-,TRBV4-1,TRBJ1-6,CASSLQGHNSPLHF,TGCGCCAGCAGCCTACAGGGTCATAATTCGCCCCTCCACTTT
-,13,few,TRBV12-3/TRBV12-4,TRBJ2-5,CASSLKGVETQYF,TGTGCCAGCAGTTTGAAGGGTGTGGAGACCCAGTACTTC
TRBD2,14,-,TRBV12-3/TRBV12-4,TRBJ2-7,CASSFEREVYEQYF,TGTGCCAGCAGTTTCGAGCGGGAGGTCTACGAGCAGTACTTC
-,12,few,TRBV12-3/TRBV12-4,TRBJ2-5,CASRRRDGTQYF,TGTGCCAGCAGGAGGAGGGATGGGACCCAGTACTTC
-,18,-,TRBV6-1,TRBJ2-3,CASSGSATNGWGTDTQYF,TGTGCCAGCTCGGGTAGCGCAACTAACGGATGGGGCACAGATACGCAGTATTTT
-,16,few,TRBV7-9,TRBJ2-7,CASSPPGGRKLYEQYF,TGTGCCAGCAGCCCTCCAGGGGGGAGAAAGCTCTACGAGCAGTACTTC
-,15,-,TRBV29-1,TRBJ2-5,CSVTFPTGVWETQYF,TGCAGCGTCACATTCCCCACAGGAGTGTGGGAGACCCAGTACTTC
-,15,few,TRBV28,TRBJ1-2,CASSLPGAGTYGYTF,TGTGCCAGCAGTTTGCCCGGGGCGGGGACCTATGGCTACACCTTC
TRBD2,13,-,TRBV7-2,TRBJ2-4,CASSLWGGNIQYF,TGTGCCAGCAGCTTATGGGGGGGAAACATTCAGTACTTC
-,16,-,TRBV7-8,TRBJ2-1,CASSLERDKPYNEQFF,TGTGCCAGCAGCTTAGAGCGGGACAAACCCTACAATGAGCAGTTCTTC
TRBD1,15,-,TRBV20-1,TRBJ2-7,CSARDGDRGRREQYF,TGCAGTGCTAGAGATGGGGACAGGGGGCGAAGGGAGCAGTACTTC
-,16,-,TRBV12-3/TRBV12-4,TRBJ2-3,CASSLKPELGLHTQYF,TGTGCCAGCAGTCTGAAACCGGAGTTGGGCCTTCATACGCAGTATTTT
TRBD1,15,few,TRBV6-5,TRBJ2-7,CASSYRRTGGAEQYF,TGTGCCAGCAGTTACCGCCGGACAGGGGGCGCCGAGCAGTACTTC
TRBD1,14,-,TRBV12-3/TRBV12-4,TRBJ2-7,CASSFVDRGYEQYF,TGTGCCAGCAGTTTTGTGGACAGGGGCTACGAGCAGTACTTC
-,12,few,TRBV29-1,TRBJ2-1,CSAEAGRDEQFF,TGCAGCGCGGAGGCCGGCAGGGATGAGCAGTTCTTC
-,15,few,TRBV7-7,TRBJ2-3,CASSFSREKADTQYF,TGTGCTAGCAGCTTTTCGAGGGAGAAAGCAGATACGCAGTATTTT
TRBD2,13,-,TRBV20-1,TRBJ2-1,CSAARTSGDEQFF,TGCAGTGCTGCCAGGACTAGCGGGGATGAGCAGTTCTTC
TRBD2,18,-,TRBV5-1,TRBJ2-4,CASSLLAGGSLAKNIQYF,TGCGCCAGCAGCTTGCTAGCGGGGGGATCCTTAGCCAAAAACATTCAGTACTTC